A single sample gave rise to the 4 T cell receptor beta chains below, sequenced in a study of OX40 agonist ivuxolimab in advanced cancers. Some clones are missing from TCRdb's copy, which holds only in-frame ones; the method was immunoSEQ multiplex PCR. The sample lists 55,000 to 80,000 clones, roughly 90% seen once, with approximately 3% in the top ten. The sample here was CD4+ or CD8+ T cells sorted from blood, taken in a trial of the OX40 agonist ivuxolimab. These receptors all stem from an adult with an advanced solid tumor such as melanoma, head and neck, liver or kidney cancer.

The CDR3 sequence: CASSPTGSANSPLHF. CDR3 DNA: TGTGCCAGCTCCCCGACAGGCAGCGCGAATTCACCCCTCCACTTT. This chain connects TRBV6-5 to TRBJ1-6; D is possibly TRBD1 (6 bases). V was shortened by 8 bases and J by 7 bases, with 18 bases between the two germline ends. CDR3 length equals 15 residues. CDR1 MNHEY and CDR2 SVGAGI come from the germline V gene.

The V and J genes are TRBV30 and TRBJ2-3; D not resolved. The germline V and J ends were trimmed by 0 bases and 4 bases, with 8 bases remaining between them. CDR3 length equals 13 residues. CDR1 and CDR2 (germline): GTSNPN, SVGIG (reference sequence). The CDR3 loop reads CAWSVLGSDTQYF. In DNA, the CDR3 is TGTGCCTGGAGTGTTTTAGGTTCAGATACGCAGTATTTT.

This chain uses TRBV19 with TRBJ1-6; the D gene is possibly TRBD1 (5 bases). CDR1 and CDR2 from the germline V gene are LNHDA and SQIVND (reference sequence). The CDR3 runs to 17 residues. V was trimmed by 3 bases and J by 4 bases, leaving 16 bases between them. CDR3 loop: CASSISGTVDYNSPLHF. For the CDR3, the DNA is TGTGCCAGTAGTATCTCCGGGACCGTTGATTATAATTCACCCCTCCACTTT.

The chain links TRBV5-4 to TRBJ1-2; 9 nucleotides line up with TRBD1. With V trimmed by 2 bases and J by 4 bases, 6 bases remained unmatched. In germline, CDR1 is SGHNT, CDR2 YYREEE (reference sequence). The CDR3 loop spans 15 amino acids. CDR3 amino acids: CASSLGDREAYGYTF. DNA of the CDR3: TGTGCCAGCAGCTTAGGGGACAGGGAGGCCTATGGCTACACCTTC.